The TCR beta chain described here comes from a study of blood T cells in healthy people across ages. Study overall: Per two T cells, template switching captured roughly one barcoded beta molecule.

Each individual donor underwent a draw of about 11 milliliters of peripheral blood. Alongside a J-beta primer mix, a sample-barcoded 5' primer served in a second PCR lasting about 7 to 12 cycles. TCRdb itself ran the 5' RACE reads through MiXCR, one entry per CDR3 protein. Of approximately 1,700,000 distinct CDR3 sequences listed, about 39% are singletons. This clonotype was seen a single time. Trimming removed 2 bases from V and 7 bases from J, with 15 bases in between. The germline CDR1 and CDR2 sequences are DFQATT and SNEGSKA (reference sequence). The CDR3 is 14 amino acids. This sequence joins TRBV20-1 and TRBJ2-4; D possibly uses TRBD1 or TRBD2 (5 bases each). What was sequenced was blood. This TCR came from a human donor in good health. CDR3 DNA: TGCAGTGCTAGATCGACAGAGGGGACGAACATTCAGTACTTC. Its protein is CSARSTEGTNIQYF.